The T cell receptor beta chain described here comes from a study of post-analysis software for immune sequencing data. Overall study context: Recorded disease courses covered relapsing-remitting, secondary progressive and progressive-relapsing multiple sclerosis. Some patients had no subtype annotation.

The CDR3 is 13 residues long. The V end was cut by 2 bases, the J end by 1 base, with 5 bases between. The V gene's germline CDR1 is MNHNY and CDR2 SVGAGI (reference sequence). General observations from the study: Controls significantly exceeded multiple sclerosis patients in normalized Chao1 diversity. The study found TRBV5-6, TRBV5-1 and TRBV20-1 among five or six TRBV segments more frequent in patients than controls. Samples prepared in the same batch strongly co-clustered by F measure.

As concerns this clonotype: Its antigen is unknown.

TCR beta cDNA libraries had unique molecular identifiers. Each sample of about 0.95 to 11 million input T cells yielded around 500,000 cDNA molecules, so each molecule approximated one T cell. TCRdb reanalysed the PCR reads using MiXCR and keeps one entry per CDR3 protein. The table shows some 450,000 distinct CDR3 sequences, with approximately 46% occurring only once. What was sequenced was blood. V usage is TRBV6-6 and J usage is TRBJ1-1; D call uncertain. The clonotype comes from a girl between 10 and 17 years old with multiple sclerosis. The CDR3 nucleotides are TGTGCCAGCAGTTACACTGAGAACACTGAAGCTTTCTTT. Its protein is CASSYTENTEAFF.